This T cell receptor (beta chain) appears in the sequencing data of a study of blood T cell repertoires in COVID-19 (dated by TCRdb to 2020 to 2021). General notes on the study: Samples covering the acute and convalescent phases of COVID-19 were provided by collaborators in the United States, Italy and Spain. Deeply sampled blood TCRbeta repertoires from subjects exposed to, actively infected with, or recovered from COVID-19 were included in the dataset. The samples were drawn from two sources: the first 160 participants of the ongoing ImmuneRACE study, and 1,000 to 1,500 subjects contributed by 6 global collaborators. The repertoires were made available in a free public database intended to serve as a resource for research on the immune response to SARS-CoV-2. Where available, HLA class I and class II types were obtained from metadata supplied by the sample provider rather than from assay-based typing. The sample metadata nearly always contained a de-identified subject ID, COVID-19 status, age in years and sex. The material from the prospective study consisted of cDNA or gDNA derived from T cells, B-cell-depleted T cells, or PBMCs. Broader findings and caveats from the paper: The amount of clinical and demographic metadata varied by source and participant and was provided uncurated.

On this clone itself: This clone's antigen is unknown. Qualities for individual bases were not recorded, and no much larger clone is one base off.

Each collaborating institution followed its own protocols to collect whole blood in K2EDTA tubes. Collaborator samples were shipped for TCRbeta analysis as frozen whole blood, isolated PBMCs, or DNA extracted from either sample type. Measured from the cysteine to the phenylalanine, the CDR3 is 15 residues long. The read is trimmed to its CDR3 DNA, 45 bases read in frame from base 1. V is clipped by 3 bases and J by 4 bases, and the sequence between their germline boundaries is 13 bases long. Looking up the germline V gene yields CDR1 MDHEN and CDR2 SYDVKM. TCRbeta CDR3 regions were amplified from genomic DNA by means of the immunoSEQ Assay, a bias-controlled multiplex PCR. The study's processing was this. Nucleated cell counts per sample were estimated from amplification of reference gene primers within the assay. To quantify the absolute abundance of each unique TCRbeta CDR3 rearrangement, sequence reads were collapsed and filtered. Productive Simpson clonality was computed per sample as the square root of Simpson's diversity index over productive rearrangements. The table was pulled from immuneACCESS by TCRdb, which kept in-frame rearrangements only. Such tables lose some clones; where checked, under half of the loss comes from unresolved V genes, and the rest has no known cause. V and J calls and clone size are those listed in that table; D and trimming were worked out from the DNA. Within this sample are some 67,000 clones, with less than 95% of them counted one time only. Over 4% of the sample goes to the ten largest clones.

Rearrangement joined TRBV28 to TRBJ1-5, with the D segment identity uncertain. The TCR was taken from a woman younger than 30 with acute or convalescent COVID-19. Sequenced sample: peripheral blood. The CDR3 protein: CASSFRGRGNQPQHF. The nucleotide sequence is given as TGTGCCAGCAGTTTCAGAGGGCGAGGAAATCAGCCCCAGCATTTT.